The rows below give T cell receptor beta chains drawn from one sample of a study of blood T cell repertoires in COVID-19. Sequencing used immunoSEQ multiplex PCR; TCRdb keeps in-frame clones, though not all of them. The repertoire has 130,000 to 150,000 clones, around nine tenths of them found once; the top ten carry around 1.5%. Source material: peripheral blood. The source of these receptors is a human donor in a cohort sampled during active COVID-19. The CDR3 runs from the conserved cysteine through the conserved F or W. The D gene is left open where the match is weak.

CDR3aa | CDR3nt | v_gene | d_gene | j_gene
CASSQVPASGELFF | TGTGCCAGCAGCCAAGTCCCCGCCAGTGGGGAGCTGTTTTTT | TRBV3-1/TRBV3-2 | NA | TRBJ2-2
CASSIEGRVNTEAFF | TGTGCCAGTAGTATCGAGGGTCGCGTGAACACTGAAGCTTTCTTT | TRBV19 | NA | TRBJ1-1
CASSLGGQGGNYGYTF | TGTGCCAGCAGCTTAGGCGGACAGGGTGGAAACTATGGCTACACCTTC | TRBV13 | TRBD1 | TRBJ1-2
CATSGPFPGTGDGYTF | TGTGCCACCAGCGGACCCTTCCCCGGGACAGGAGATGGCTACACCTTC | TRBV15 | TRBD1 | TRBJ1-2
CASSVRDRGAYEQYF | TGTGCCAGCAGCGTCCGGGACAGGGGTGCGTACGAGCAGTACTTC | TRBV7-8 | TRBD1 | TRBJ2-7
CASSRVGVRGSTDTQYF | TGTGCCAGCAGCAGGGTGGGTGTGCGGGGAAGCACAGATACGCAGTATTTT | TRBV5-4 | NA | TRBJ2-3
CASSFSRRDTEAFF | TGTGCCAGCAGCTTCTCCAGGAGGGACACTGAAGCTTTCTTT | TRBV7-2 | NA | TRBJ1-1
CASSPEQGEYNEQFF | TGTGCCAGCTCACCAGAACAGGGGGAGTACAATGAGCAGTTCTTC | TRBV18 | TRBD1 | TRBJ2-1
CASSLMFAGTEAFF | TGTGCCAGCAGCTTAATGTTCGCGGGCACTGAAGCTTTCTTT | TRBV11-2 | NA | TRBJ1-1
CASSLDRPGGEQYF | TGTGCCAGCAGCTTGGACCGGCCGGGAGGTGAGCAGTACTTC | TRBV5-5 | TRBD2 | TRBJ2-7